One TCR beta chain is described in this entry. These data are taken from a study of blood T cell repertoires in COVID-19. Looking at the study overall: Donors in the United States, Italy and Spain gave samples during acute or convalescent COVID-19. PBMCs, B-cell-depleted T cells, or T cells provided the cDNA or gDNA that made up the material.

The CDR3 spans 14 residues. From germline, CDR1 is MNHEY and CDR2 SVGEGT. Trimming left V 2 bases short and J 2 bases short, with 9 bases between. In the source study's methods: The authors estimated nucleated cell counts from reference gene primer amplification. TCRdb keeps only in-frame clones here, not all; method: immunoSEQ multiplex PCR. For V, J and clone size, that table is used; D and trimming come from the DNA. The sample lists around 210,000 clones, 85% to 90% seen once, with 1.4% to 1.5% in the top ten. This chain connects TRBV6-2 or TRBV6-3 to TRBJ1-2, with D maybe TRBD1 (5 bases). The sample taken for sequencing was peripheral blood. The TCR originated in a man aged 18 to 29 with active or convalescent COVID-19. The CDR3 DNA sequence: TGTGCCAGCAGTTACGTGGGACTGAACTATGGCTACACCTTC. Its translation: CASSYVGLNYGYTF.